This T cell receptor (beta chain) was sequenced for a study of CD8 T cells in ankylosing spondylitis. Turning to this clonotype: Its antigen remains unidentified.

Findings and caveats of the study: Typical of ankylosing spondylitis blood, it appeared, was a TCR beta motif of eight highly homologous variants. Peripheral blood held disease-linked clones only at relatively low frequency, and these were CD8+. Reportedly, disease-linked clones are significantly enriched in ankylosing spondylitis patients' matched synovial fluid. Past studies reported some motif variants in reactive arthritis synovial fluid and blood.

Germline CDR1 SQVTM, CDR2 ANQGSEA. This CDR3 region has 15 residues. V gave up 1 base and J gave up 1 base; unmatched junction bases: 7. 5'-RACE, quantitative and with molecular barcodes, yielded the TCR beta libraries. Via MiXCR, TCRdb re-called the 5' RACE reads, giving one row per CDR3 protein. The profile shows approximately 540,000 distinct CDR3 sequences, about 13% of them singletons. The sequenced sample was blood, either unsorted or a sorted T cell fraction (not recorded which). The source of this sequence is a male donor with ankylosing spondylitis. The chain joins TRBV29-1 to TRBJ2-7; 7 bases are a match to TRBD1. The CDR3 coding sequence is TGCAGCGTTGAAGCCGGGACAGTCGCTTCCTACGAGCAGTACTTC. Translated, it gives CSVEAGTVASYEQYF.